The 21 T cell receptor beta chains reported below all come from one sample, sequenced in a study of blood T cell repertoires in COVID-19. Assay: immunoSEQ multiplex PCR; the TCRdb copy retains only in-frame clones and omits some. The data hold about 190,000 clones, with around 84% observed a single time. The material sequenced was peripheral blood. These receptors were collected from a human donor in a cohort sampled during active COVID-19.

The rearrangement links TRBV11-2 to TRBJ2-1, with 9 positions matching TRBD2. CDR1 is SGHAT, CDR2 FQNNGV, per germline. CDR3 length: 17 residues. V was pared by 5 bases and J by 4 bases, with 12 bases of the junction left unmatched. Written as DNA, the CDR3 is TGTGCCAGCAGCCCCCTGAGTAGCGGGGGTTATTACAATGAGCAGTTCTTC. Protein sequence: CASSPLSSGGYYNEQFF.

V and J are TRBV7-8 and TRBJ1-6; D not resolved. Between the trimmed V and J ends, which lost 3 bases and 6 bases, there was a span of 15 bases. The length of the CDR3 is 16 residues. Germline CDR1 reads SGHVS; CDR2 reads FQNEAQ. CDR3 residues: CASSFSLGLVNSPLHF. DNA of the CDR3: TGTGCCAGCAGCTTTTCTTTGGGCCTTGTTAATTCACCCCTCCACTTT.

This clone was detected only once. V and J are TRBV30 and TRBJ2-5; 9 nucleotides match TRBD1. Trimming removed 5 bases from V and 4 bases from J; junction bases left unmatched: 8. The CDR3 loop spans 14 amino acids. CDR1 GTSNPN and CDR2 SVGIG come from the germline V gene (reference sequence). CDR3 in amino acids: CAWGQGSRGETQYF. Here the CDR3 DNA reads TGTGCCTGGGGACAGGGGTCCCGTGGAGAGACCCAGTACTTC.

V usage is TRBV10-1 and J usage is TRBJ2-3; 7 bases agree with TRBD2. Trimming took 2 bases from V and 10 from J; bases not matched to a gene: 0. The CDR3 totals 11 residues. Per germline, CDR1 WNHNN and CDR2 SYGVQD (reference sequence). The CDR3 is CASSEGGAQYF. In DNA form, the CDR3 reads TGCGCCAGCAGTGAGGGGGGGGCGCAGTATTTT.

This chain joins TRBV6-1 and TRBJ2-2, with 7 bases that match TRBD1. CDR3 length: 15 amino acids. The germline gives CDR1 MNHNS, CDR2 SASEGT. The V and J ends lost 3 bases and 4 bases, in that order; junction bases with no gene match: 5. The CDR3 is CASSDRYRGTGELFF. The CDR3 coding sequence is TGTGCCAGCAGTGACCGGTACAGGGGCACCGGGGAGCTGTTTTTT.

This clone was picked up a small number of times. The chain links TRBV7-9 to TRBJ1-5, with 11 nucleotides matching TRBD1. The CDR3 consists of 16 residues. CDR1 is SEHNR and CDR2 is FQNEAQ in the germline V gene (reference sequence). The junction had 10 bases not matched to a gene; V was cut back by 8 bases and J by 4 bases. The CDR3 protein is CASRGSGTGGNQPQHF. In DNA, the CDR3 is TGTGCCAGCCGCGGGTCCGGGACAGGGGGAAATCAGCCCCAGCATTTT.

The CDR3 sequence is CASSLRLAGVVEQFF. The CDR3 DNA reads TGTGCCAGCAGTTTAAGACTAGCGGGAGTGGTTGAGCAGTTCTTC. The chain combines TRBV28 with TRBJ2-1, with 12 bases lining up with TRBD2. The J segment lost 9 bases and the V segment lost 2 bases, leaving 5 bases of the junction unmatched. Germline loops: CDR1 MDHEN, CDR2 SYDVKM. CDR3 length: 15 residues. Full variable domain (outside the CDR3, taken from reference TRBV28 and TRBJ2-1): DVKVTQSSRYLVKRTGEKVFLECVQDMDHENMFWYRQDPGLGLRLIYFSYDVKMKEKGDIPEGYSVSREKKERFSLILESASTNQTSMYLCASSLRLAGVVEQFFGPGTRLTVL.

The chain carries TRBV5-1 and TRBJ2-6; 7 nucleotides align to TRBD1. The germline V gene has CDR1 SGHRS and CDR2 YFSETQ. Trimming took 4 bases from V and 3 from J; bases not matched to a gene: 10. CDR3 length equals 17 residues. CDR3 bases: TGCGCCAGCAGCCTACGACAGGGCCAAGGTGGGGCCAACGTCCTGACTTTC. Its protein is CASSLRQGQGGANVLTF.

The gene calls are TRBV5-1 and TRBJ1-4; TRBD1 matches at 7 bases. After removal of 3 bases from V and 5 bases from J, the junction contained 7 bases not matched to a gene. Germline V gene sequence: CDR1 SGHRS, CDR2 YFSETQ. This CDR3 is built from 15 residues. The CDR3 sequence: CASSSPGTENEKLFF. The CDR3 DNA is TGCGCCAGCAGCTCCCCTGGGACAGAAAATGAAAAACTGTTTTTT.

The chain couples TRBV7-9 to TRBJ2-5; 9 bases match TRBD1. V was clipped by 7 bases and J by 5 bases; unmatched bases: 23. This CDR3 comprises 19 residues. The germline V gene encodes CDR1 SEHNR and CDR2 FQNEAQ (reference sequence). Here the CDR3 DNA reads TGTGCCAGCACCTCCCGGGAACAGGGGGCTTTATGGCTAGGGGAGACCCAGTACTTC. It encodes CASTSREQGALWLGETQYF.

This clone was counted ten times or more. CDR3 DNA sequence: TGTGCCAGCAGCTTAGAAGTGGGGGGGAAGTGGAATGAGCAGTTCTTC. As protein: CASSLEVGGKWNEQFF. The rearrangement uses TRBV7-9 and TRBJ2-1; 7 bases map to TRBD2. Per the germline V gene, CDR1 is SEHNR and CDR2 is FQNEAQ (reference sequence). V was clipped by 1 base and J by 7 bases; unmatched bases: 10. The length of the CDR3 is 16 residues.

V gene TRBV5-1 combines with J gene TRBJ1-4, with a tentative D call TRBD1 (5 bases). CDR3 length equals 13 residues. CDR1 is SGHRS and CDR2 is YFSETQ in the germline V gene. The V gene lost 4 bases and the J gene lost 13 bases, with 17 bases spanning the gap. The CDR3 here is CASSPLAGHLLFF. The CDR3 coding sequence is TGCGCCAGCAGCCCACTGGCTGGACACTTACTGTTTTTT.

Regarding this clone: Sequence at one end of the junction differs from germline and may be a read error. This chain links TRBV5-1 with TRBJ1-1; TRBD1 aligns across 8 bases. Germline CDR1 and CDR2: SGHRS and YFSETQ. The CDR3 is 15 amino acids. This chain's CDR3 is CASSTRQGLNAEAFF. The CDR3 DNA reads as TGCGCCAGCAGCACTAGACAGGGGTTGAACGCTGAAGCTTTCTTT.

This chain uses TRBV15 with TRBJ1-1; TRBD1 is a possible D gene (6 bases). The germline V gene encodes CDR1 LNHNV and CDR2 YYDKDF (reference sequence). Trimming took off 4 bases at V and 4 bases at J, with 10 bases between the two ends. CDR3 size: 13 residues. The CDR3 loop is CATSTQGITEAFF. DNA for the CDR3: TGTGCCACCAGCACGCAGGGGATCACTGAAGCTTTCTTT.

The gene calls are TRBV5-1 and TRBJ2-5; 12 nucleotides align to TRBD2. The CDR3 has 17 amino acids. J lost 1 base, V lost 1 base, and 5 bases had no gene match. Looked up from germline, CDR1 is SGHRS and CDR2 is YFSETQ. The CDR3 loop reads CASSLSSSGGVQETQYF. CDR3 DNA sequence: TGCGCCAGCAGCTTGTCCTCTAGCGGGGGGGTCCAAGAGACCCAGTACTTC.

The genes are TRBV6-6 and TRBJ2-7; 9 bases align to TRBD2. In germline, CDR1 is MNHNY, CDR2 SVGAGI (reference sequence). The V segment lost 8 bases and the J segment 6 bases; nucleotides outside the gene matches: 17. CDR3 length equals 16 residues. The CDR3 sequence: CASEIGGGAPMGEQYV. The CDR3 DNA reads TGTGCCAGCGAAATAGGCGGGGGGGCTCCCATGGGCGAGCAGTACGTC.

This clone was found once. The rearrangement uses TRBV5-5 and TRBJ1-4; 8 nucleotides agree with TRBD1. This CDR3 spans 15 amino acids. CDR1 is SGHKS and CDR2 is YYEKEE in the germline V gene (reference sequence). V lost 3 bases, J lost 11 bases, and 12 bases stayed unmatched. The CDR3 here is CASSSLQGANSKLFF. CDR3 in DNA: TGTGCCAGCAGCTCGCTTCAGGGGGCGAATAGCAAACTGTTTTTT.

The CDR3 loop reads CASSGGTGELFF. The CDR3 DNA reads as TGTGCCAGCAGCGGCGGCACCGGGGAGCTGTTTTTT. The gene calls are TRBV2 and TRBJ2-2; D is ambiguous. CDR3 length: 12 amino acids. V was shortened by 6 bases and J by 4 bases, with 6 bases between the two germline ends. Germline V lookup: CDR1 SNHLY, CDR2 FYNNEI.

The gene calls are TRBV5-8 and TRBJ1-5; D not resolved. This CDR3 spans 13 amino acids. The V end lost 1 base, the J end lost 8 bases, and 10 bases lay between the germline ends. CDR1 is SGHTS, CDR2 YDEGEE, per germline. The CDR3 DNA reads as TGTGCCAGCAGCTTGAATGGAGATAAGCCCCAGCATTTT. Translating gives CASSLNGDKPQHF.

The chain combines TRBV18 with TRBJ1-5; no clear D. Trimming removed 7 bases from V and 5 bases from J, with 12 bases in between. The CDR3 runs to 13 residues. Germline V gene lookup returns CDR1 KGHSH and CDR2 LQKENI. The CDR3 region is CASLESRDQPQHF. Written as DNA, the CDR3 is TGTGCCAGCTTGGAGAGTCGCGATCAGCCCCAGCATTTT.

This chain uses TRBV12-3 or TRBV12-4 with TRBJ1-1; D uncertain. The CDR3 loop spans 13 amino acids. V lost 3 bases, J lost 8 bases, and 13 bases lay in between. CDR3 sequence: CASSFAVTQEAFF. DNA for the CDR3: TGTGCCAGCAGTTTTGCTGTCACACAAGAAGCTTTCTTT.